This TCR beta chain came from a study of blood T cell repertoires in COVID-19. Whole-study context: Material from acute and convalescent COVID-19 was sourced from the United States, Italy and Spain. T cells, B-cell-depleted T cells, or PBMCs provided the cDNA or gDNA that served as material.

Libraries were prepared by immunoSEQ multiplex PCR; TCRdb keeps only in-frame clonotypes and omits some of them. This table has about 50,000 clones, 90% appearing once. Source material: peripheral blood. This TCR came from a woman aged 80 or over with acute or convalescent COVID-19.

The CDR3, as DNA: TGTGCCAGCAGCTTGCCCGGGACTAGCGTGCCCGATGAGCAGTTCTTC. As protein: CASSLPGTSVPDEQFF. V is TRBV5-6 and J is TRBJ2-1, with 10 bases matching TRBD2. CDR3 length: 16 amino acids. The V gene end was trimmed by 1 base and the J gene end by 8 bases; junction bases not matched to a gene: 9. Germline loops: CDR1 SGHDT, CDR2 YYEEEE.